This TCR beta chain is from a study of CD8 T cells in ankylosing spondylitis. Study-level points and caveats: The clones that were linked to disease were reported to be significantly enriched in matched synovial fluid samples from ankylosing spondylitis patients. In reactive arthritis synovial fluid and blood, some motif variants had been reported before.

MiXCR, applied by TCRdb to the 5' RACE reads, yields one record per CDR3 protein. The table shows approximately 200,000 distinct CDR3 sequences, with over 10% occurring only once. The sample holds many counts of this clonotype. Antigen: not known. This CDR3 is 13 amino acids long. Looked up from germline, CDR1 is SNHLY and CDR2 is FYNNEI. After removal of 5 bases from V and 3 bases from J, the junction contained 4 bases not matched to a gene. This receptor was taken from a male donor with ankylosing spondylitis or in good health (not recorded which). This chain links TRBV2 with TRBJ2-7; the match to TRBD1 covers 7 bases. The sample was blood, either unsorted or a sorted T cell fraction (not recorded which). CDR3 sequence: CASSPTGDYEQYF. The CDR3 DNA follows: TGTGCCAGCAGTCCAACAGGGGACTACGAGCAGTACTTC. Full variable domain (remainder filled in from reference TRBV2 and TRBJ2-7): EPEVTQTPSHQVTQMGQEVILRCVPISNHLYFYWYRQILGQKVEFLVSFYNNEISEKSEIFDDQFSVERPDGSNFTLKIRSTKLEDSAMYFCASSPTGDYEQYFGPGTRLTVT.